The 3 T cell receptor beta chains listed next were all sequenced from one sample in a study of cytomegalovirus exposure and HLA in healthy donors. The PCR had 60 Vbeta and 13 Jbeta primers. The table came from immunoSEQ multiplex PCR; TCRdb's copy has only in-frame clones and leaves some out. This table has 140,000 to 150,000 clones, approximately 80% appearing once. The sequenced sample was PBMCs. The receptor source for this set is a woman aged 18-30 years in good health and CMV-seropositive.

The V gene is TRBV19, the J gene TRBJ2-1, with TRBD2 matching 9 bases. CDR1 is LNHDA, CDR2 SQIVND, per germline (reference sequence). V lost 5 bases to trimming and J lost 1 base; unmatched junction nucleotides: 12. The CDR3 sequence is 18 residues long. In DNA, the CDR3 is TGTGCCAGTAGTTCCCCGGGCGGGGGGGAGGGGTCCTACAATGAGCAGTTCTTC. Translating gives CASSSPGGGEGSYNEQFF. Full variable domain (outside the CDR3, taken from reference TRBV19 and TRBJ2-1): DGGITQSPKYLFRKEGQNVTLSCEQNLNHDAMYWYRQDPGQGLRLIYYSQIVNDFQKGDIAEGYSVSREKKESFPLTVTSAQKNPTAFYLCASSSPGGGEGSYNEQFFGPGTRLTVL.

V and J are TRBV5-1 and TRBJ2-4, with 8 bases identical to TRBD1. The germline gives CDR1 SGHRS, CDR2 YFSETQ. CDR3 length equals 20 residues. The V gene end was trimmed by 4 bases and the J gene end by 0 bases; junction bases not matched to a gene: 18. The CDR3 loop reads CASSDGTGAPGQIAKNIQYF. The CDR3 DNA sequence: TGCGCCAGCAGCGATGGGACAGGCGCCCCGGGACAAATAGCCAAAAACATTCAGTACTTC. Supplemented by reference TRBV5-1 and TRBJ2-4, the full variable domain reads KAGVTQTPRYLIKTRGQQVTLSCSPISGHRSVSWYQQTPGQGLQFLFEYFSETQRNKGNFPGRFSGRQFSNSRSEMNVSTLELGDSALYLCASSDGTGAPGQIAKNIQYFGAGTRLSVL.

V usage is TRBV28 and J usage is TRBJ1-4, with TRBD1 matching over 8 bases. The germline CDR1 and CDR2 sequences are MDHEN and SYDVKM. V shed 6 bases, J shed 8 bases, and the junction held 11 bases outside the gene matches. The CDR3 spans 15 residues. The CDR3 is CASRMTGDNREKLFF. CDR3 DNA sequence: TGTGCCAGCAGGATGACAGGGGACAATCGCGAAAAACTGTTTTTT. Combining the CDR3 with reference TRBV28 and TRBJ1-4 gives the whole variable domain DVKVTQSSRYLVKRTGEKVFLECVQDMDHENMFWYRQDPGLGLRLIYFSYDVKMKEKGDIPEGYSVSREKKERFSLILESASTNQTSMYLCASRMTGDNREKLFFGSGTQLSVL.